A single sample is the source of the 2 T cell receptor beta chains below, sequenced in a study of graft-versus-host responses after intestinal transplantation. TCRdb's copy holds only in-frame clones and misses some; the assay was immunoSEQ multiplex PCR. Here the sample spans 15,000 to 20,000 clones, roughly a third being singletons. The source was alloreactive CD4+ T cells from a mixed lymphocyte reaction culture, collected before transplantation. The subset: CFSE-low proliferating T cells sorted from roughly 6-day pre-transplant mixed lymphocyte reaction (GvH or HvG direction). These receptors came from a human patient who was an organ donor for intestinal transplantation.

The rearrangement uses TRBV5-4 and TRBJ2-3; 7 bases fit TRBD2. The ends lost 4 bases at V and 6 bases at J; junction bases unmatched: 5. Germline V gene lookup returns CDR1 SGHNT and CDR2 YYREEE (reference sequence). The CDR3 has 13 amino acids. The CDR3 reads CASSAAAGDTQYF. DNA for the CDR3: TGTGCCAGCAGCGCCGCAGCGGGGGATACGCAGTATTTT.

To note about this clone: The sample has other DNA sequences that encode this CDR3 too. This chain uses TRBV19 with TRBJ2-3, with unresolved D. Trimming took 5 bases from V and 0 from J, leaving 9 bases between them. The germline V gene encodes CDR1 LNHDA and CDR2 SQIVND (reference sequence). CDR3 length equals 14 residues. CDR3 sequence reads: CASSPMGSTDTQYF. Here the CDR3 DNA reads TGTGCCAGTAGTCCCATGGGCAGCACAGATACGCAGTATTTT. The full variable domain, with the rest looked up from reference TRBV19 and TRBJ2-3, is DGGITQSPKYLFRKEGQNVTLSCEQNLNHDAMYWYRQDPGQGLRLIYYSQIVNDFQKGDIAEGYSVSREKKESFPLTVTSAQKNPTAFYLCASSPMGSTDTQYFGPGTRLTVL.